This passage covers 20 T cell receptor beta chains from one sample sequenced in a study of T cells expressing NK-cell markers. TCRdb re-analyzed the 5' RACE reads; it lists each CDR3 protein once, without DNA. This sample's clone table lists over 250,000 distinct CDR3 sequences. The sequenced sample consisted of blood T cells: a sorted CD56 or NKG2C T cell subset, CD4+ or CD8+ T cells, or bulk PBMC T cells (not recorded which). The source is a woman between 18 and 70 years old in good health.

This rearrangement joins TRBV6-1 to TRBJ1-3. The germline CDR1 and CDR2 sequences are MNHNS and SASEGT. This CDR3 comprises 14 residues. The CDR3 loop reads CASSGRLSGNTIYF.

The chain uses TRBV29-1 and TRBJ1-2. There are 12 residues in the CDR3. CDR1 and CDR2 from the germline V gene are SQVTM and ANQGSEA. CDR3 protein: CSVVSINYGYTF.

The chain uses TRBV7-2 and TRBJ2-7; TCRdb lists TRBD2, though no DNA is available to test this call. This CDR3 has 15 residues. Per the germline V gene, CDR1 is SGHTA and CDR2 is FQGNSA. The CDR3 sequence is CASSYTLGPGSEQYF.

This chain connects TRBV27 to TRBJ2-1. Germline V gene sequence: CDR1 MNHEY, CDR2 SMNVEV (reference sequence). CDR3 length: 15 residues. CDR3: CASSQKGSSYNEQFF.

The chain uses TRBV20-1 and TRBJ2-2; TCRdb's D gene call, TRBD1, goes unchecked for lack of DNA. The CDR3 has 16 residues. The V gene's germline CDR1 is DFQATT and CDR2 SNEGSKA (reference sequence). Here the CDR3 reads CSARDRTGDNTGELFF.

The J gene is TRBJ2-1, the V gene TRBV4-3; TCRdb gives TRBD2 as the D gene, but with no DNA this cannot be confirmed. Per the germline V gene, CDR1 is LGHNA and CDR2 is YSLEER. This CDR3 region has 15 residues. The CDR3 region is CASSQSPGSGGEQFF.

The J gene is TRBJ2-3, the V gene TRBV12-3 or TRBV12-4; the TCRdb call, TRBD1, lacks DNA for checking. The CDR3 is 14 residues long. The CDR3 protein is CASSFAGGTDTQYF.

This chain's CDR3 is CASSLIGRSRGNTGELFF. This chain connects TRBV7-8 to TRBJ2-2. CDR3 size: 18 residues. Germline-derived CDR1 and CDR2 are SGHVS and FQNEAQ.

The V gene is TRBV2, the J gene TRBJ2-3. The germline CDR1 and CDR2 sequences are SNHLY and FYNNEI. There are 15 residues in the CDR3. CDR3 protein: CASSVVARGTDTQYF.

The chain links TRBV18 to TRBJ2-7; the TCRdb call, TRBD1, lacks DNA for checking. This CDR3 is built from 14 residues. From germline, CDR1 is KGHSH and CDR2 LQKENI. The CDR3: CASSWDSSSYEQYF.

The chain carries TRBV9 and TRBJ1-3; the D call from TCRdb, TRBD1, cannot be confirmed without DNA. Germline assignment: CDR1 SGDLS and CDR2 YYNGEE. CDR3 length equals 16 residues. CDR3 amino acids: CAIPTPGQGFENTIYF.

The chain recombines TRBV20-1 with TRBJ2-3; TCRdb proposes TRBD2, but this gene call is untestable without DNA. The CDR3 has 14 amino acids. The V gene's germline CDR1 is DFQATT and CDR2 SNEGSKA (reference sequence). The chain's CDR3 is CSALISGRRDTQYF.

This chain uses TRBV5-6 with TRBJ2-3; TCRdb indicates TRBD2, and absent DNA this call remains unverified. CDR1 is SGHDT, CDR2 YYEEEE, per germline. CDR3 length: 16 residues. CDR3 residues: CASSRGTSGHTDTQYF.

The genes are TRBV29-1 and TRBJ2-1; checking the TCRdb D call of TRBD2 is not possible without DNA. Looked up from germline, CDR1 is SQVTM and CDR2 is ANQGSEA. The CDR3 loop spans 14 amino acids. This CDR3 is CSGTGLAGYNEQFF.

The chain is built from TRBV20-1 and TRBJ2-1; TCRdb names TRBD1, which stays unverified in the absence of DNA. CDR1 is DFQATT, CDR2 SNEGSKA, per germline (reference sequence). The CDR3 runs to 16 residues. CDR3 sequence reads: CSARDPGQGGYNEQFF.

This chain joins TRBV10-3 and TRBJ2-3; the TCRdb call, TRBD2, lacks DNA for checking. Germline V lookup: CDR1 ENHRY, CDR2 SYGVKD. The CDR3 runs 14 residues. CDR3 residues: CATSSSGSTDTQYF.

This rearrangement joins TRBV2 to TRBJ2-1; the TCRdb call, TRBD1, lacks DNA for checking. The germline V gene encodes CDR1 SNHLY and CDR2 FYNNEI. The CDR3 is 14 amino acids. The CDR3 protein is CASSEDRLLNEQFF.

The chain uses TRBV10-3 and TRBJ1-3. The V gene's germline CDR1 is ENHRY and CDR2 SYGVKD. The CDR3 contains 15 residues. The CDR3 loop is CAISRDSVSGNTIYF.

The J gene is TRBJ2-1, the V gene TRBV6-5. CDR3 length: 11 residues. Germline V gene lookup returns CDR1 MNHEY and CDR2 SVGAGI. This CDR3 is CASTLVNEQFF.

J is TRBJ1-2 and V is TRBV28; checking the TCRdb D call of TRBD1 is not possible without DNA. Germline-derived CDR1 and CDR2 are MDHEN and SYDVKM. The CDR3 length is 14 residues. The CDR3 region is CASSLSGGGYGYTF.